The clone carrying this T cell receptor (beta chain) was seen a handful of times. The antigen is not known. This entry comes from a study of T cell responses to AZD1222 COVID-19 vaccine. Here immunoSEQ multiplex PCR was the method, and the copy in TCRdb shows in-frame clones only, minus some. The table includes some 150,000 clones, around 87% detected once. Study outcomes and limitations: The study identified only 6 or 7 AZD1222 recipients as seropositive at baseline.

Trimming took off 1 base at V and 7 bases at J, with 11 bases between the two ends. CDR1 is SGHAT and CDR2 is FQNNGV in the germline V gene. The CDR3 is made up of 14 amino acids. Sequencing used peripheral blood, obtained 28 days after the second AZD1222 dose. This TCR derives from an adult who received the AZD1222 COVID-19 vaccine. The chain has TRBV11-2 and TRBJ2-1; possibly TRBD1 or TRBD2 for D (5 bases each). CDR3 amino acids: CASSLAGTPNEQFF. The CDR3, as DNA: TGTGCCAGCAGCTTAGCCGGGACCCCTAATGAGCAGTTCTTC.